Included here is one T cell receptor beta chain sequence, with context. Its antigen is unidentified. V gave up 3 bases and J gave up 0 bases, with 11 bases separating them. Germline CDR1 and CDR2: SGHRS and YFSETQ. The CDR3 is made up of 15 amino acids. This specimen comes from a study of CD8 T cells in Susac syndrome. Study-level findings and limits: Acknowledgment was made by the study that its TCR sequencing and HLA analysis involved a relatively small number of individuals.

An amount of RNA that ranged from about 0.45 to 1 ug was reverse transcribed with random hexamers. Coverage of TCR beta CDR3 amplification by immunoSEQ multiplex PCR extended to 54 Vbeta and 13 Jbeta. TCRdb processed the immunoSEQ multiplex PCR reads anew with MiXCR; each CDR3 protein has one entry. The sample lists a few hundred thousand distinct CDR3 sequences, about 94% seen once, with approximately 0.15% in the top ten. The V call is TRBV5-1, the J call TRBJ2-3; D possibly corresponds to TRBD2 (6 bases). This TCR was sampled from a human donor with Susac syndrome. The sample consisted of CD4+ T cells from PBMCs. CDR3 region: CASSWAGPSTDTQYF. In DNA, the CDR3 is TGCGCCAGCAGCTGGGCGGGACCCAGCACAGATACGCAGTATTTT.